A single TCR beta chain is shown here with its context. The antigen is not known. Primers: 60 Vbeta forward and 13 Jbeta reverse. Some clones are missing from TCRdb's copy, which holds only in-frame ones; the method was immunoSEQ multiplex PCR. The repertoire holds roughly 170,000 clones, with less than 75% as singletons. This CDR3 has 20 residues. The V gene's germline CDR1 is SGHVS and CDR2 FQNEAQ. V was pared by 2 bases and J by 1 base, with 23 bases between. This record belongs to a study of cytomegalovirus exposure and HLA in healthy donors. Overall study results and limits: Highest at DRB1 and lowest at HLA-C, TCR association rates differed among HLA loci in a later analysis.

The TCR comes from a girl aged 5-17 years in good health and CMV-seronegative. The sample comprised PBMCs. This sequence joins TRBV7-8 and TRBJ2-2, with D possibly matching TRBD2 (6 bases). The CDR3 is CASSLRGWARGGQNTGELFF. CDR3 nucleotide sequence: TGTGCCAGCAGCTTAAGGGGATGGGCGAGGGGAGGACAGAACACCGGGGAGCTGTTTTTT.